These 17 T cell receptor beta chains were all obtained from the same sample, sequenced in a study of T cells in women clearing cervical HPV infection. Profiling relied on immunoSEQ multiplex PCR, and the TCRdb table lists in-frame clones only, not all of them. The ten most abundant clones cover about 5.8% of a sample with some 40,000 clones. The sequenced material came from blood buffy coat. All receptors come from a woman aged 18-70 years with a cervical HPV16 infection that either progressed to CIN3+ or cleared (not recorded which).

As to this clone: The CDR3 is cut off 3 residues early in the read; its end comes from the germline J gene. This sequence joins TRBV18 and TRBJ1-2; 8 bases fit TRBD1. Trimming removed 6 bases from V and 6 bases from J; junction bases left unmatched: 12. Germline V CDR1 and CDR2: KGHSH, LQKENI. This CDR3 spans 15 amino acids. Here the CDR3 reads CASSRSTTGDDGYTF. The CDR3 DNA, read in part, is TGTGCCAGCTCTCGTTCGACGACAGGGGATGATGGC.

Remarks on this clone: The read halts 3 residues ahead of the CDR3 end, with the missing end drawn from the germline J gene. V usage is TRBV19 and J usage is TRBJ1-5, with D maybe TRBD1 (6 bases). Deletions cut 6 bases from V and 0 bases from J, with 24 bases between. CDR1 LNHDA and CDR2 SQIVND come from the germline V gene (reference sequence). CDR3 length: 19 amino acids. CDR3 protein: CASSNRGGGGVYSNQPQHF. Partial CDR3 DNA: TGTGCCAGTAGCAACCGTGGGGGCGGGGGCGTTTATAGCAATCAGCCC.

Note on this clone: The sequence runs out 3 residues before the end of the CDR3; the remainder is reconstructed from the germline J gene. This chain joins TRBV6-1 and TRBJ1-1; D is perhaps TRBD1 (5 bases). Germline CDR1 reads MNHNS; CDR2 reads SASEGT. Between the trimmed V and J ends, which lost 4 bases and 0 bases, there was a span of 9 bases. The CDR3 is 14 amino acids. CDR3 DNA (partial): TGTGCCAGCAGTGTACAGGTAATGAACACTGAA. Translated: CASSVQVMNTE. The entire CDR3 reads CASSVQVMNTEAFF.

Of note for this clone: The read falls 3 residues short of the CDR3 end, and the missing part is taken from the germline J gene. The J gene is TRBJ2-3, the V gene TRBV7-8, with 7 positions matching TRBD2. There are 15 residues in the CDR3. With V trimmed by 1 base and J by 6 bases, 7 bases remained unmatched. Germline CDR1 is SGHVS and CDR2 is FQNEAQ. The CDR3 loop reads CASSLEAGEGDTQYF. The CDR3 bases that were read are TGTGCCAGCAGCTTAGAGGCGGGAGAAGGGGATACG.

A remark on this clone: The sequence runs out 3 residues before the end of the CDR3; the remainder is reconstructed from the germline J gene. This chain links TRBV7-2 with TRBJ1-1; possibly TRBD1 for D (6 bases). Germline V lookup: CDR1 SGHTA, CDR2 FQGNSA. CDR3 size: 12 residues. The DNA read from the CDR3 is TGTGCCAGCAGCTTAGCGCTCAGGGGA. This codes for CASSLALRG. The full CDR3 protein reads CASSLALRGAFF.

About this clone: Coverage ceases 3 residues before the CDR3 finishes, and the germline J gene fills in the end. V is TRBV20-1 and J is TRBJ2-7; 13 nucleotides align to TRBD2. V gave up 4 bases and J gave up 2 bases; unmatched junction bases: 5. CDR3 size: 15 residues. Germline V gene lookup returns CDR1 DFQATT and CDR2 SNEGSKA (reference sequence). Incomplete CDR3 DNA: TGCAGTGCTAAATCGGGACTAGCGGGACCCTACGAG. This encodes CSAKSGLAGPYE. The CDR3 in its entirety is CSAKSGLAGPYEQYF.

Concerning this clone: The read stops 3 residues short of the end of the CDR3; the missing end is completed from the germline J gene. The rearrangement uses TRBV7-9 and TRBJ1-1; tentative D call: TRBD1 (6 bases). Per the germline V gene, CDR1 is SEHNR and CDR2 is FQNEAQ (reference sequence). V gave up 10 bases and J gave up 1 base, with 16 bases separating them. This CDR3 comprises 14 residues. CDR3 residues: CATVLGGGNTEAFF. CDR3 DNA (partial): TGTGCCACCGTCCTGGGAGGGGGGAACACTGAA.

As regards this clone: Read data end 3 residues before the CDR3 end; the end is taken from the germline J gene. The rearrangement joins TRBV2 to TRBJ2-7, with D possibly matching TRBD2 (6 bases). The CDR3 is made up of 13 amino acids. Trimming took off 4 bases at V and 1 base at J, with 8 bases between the two ends. Germline loops: CDR1 SNHLY, CDR2 FYNNEI. This CDR3 reads CASSGGTSYEQYF. The part of the CDR3 DNA that was read is TGTGCCAGCAGTGGAGGGACTTCCTACGAG.

Turning to this clone: The CDR3 goes on 3 residues after the read ends, and that part is filled in from the germline J gene. The rearrangement joins TRBV30 to TRBJ2-3, with 9 bases matching TRBD2. Germline lookup yields CDR1 GTSNPN and CDR2 SVGIG (reference sequence). The length of the CDR3 is 13 residues. The part of the CDR3 DNA that was read is TGTGCCTGGAGTGTTGGGCGGGAGGGAGCG. This gives the protein CAWSVGREGA. The whole CDR3 is CAWSVGREGAQYF.

As for this clone: The CDR3 end lies 3 residues beyond the end of the read and is filled in from the germline J gene. The V gene is TRBV20-1, the J gene TRBJ2-1; D gene unclear. CDR1 is DFQATT, CDR2 SNEGSKA, per germline (reference sequence). This CDR3 comprises 14 residues. V lost 3 bases, J lost 3 bases, and 12 bases lay in between. The covered CDR3 bases are TGCAGTGCTAGTCATTGGCGACACTACAATGAG. This codes for CSASHWRHYNE. The whole CDR3 sequence is CSASHWRHYNEQFF.

On this clone itself: The CDR3 is cut off 3 residues early in the read; its end comes from the germline J gene. The V and J genes are TRBV29-1 and TRBJ1-4; 7 nucleotides align to TRBD1. Germline V gene data show CDR1 as SQVTM and CDR2 as ANQGSEA. The CDR3 runs to 14 residues. V trimming: 8 bases; J trimming: 7 bases; junction bases outside the gene matches: 13. The covered CDR3 bases are TGCAGCATTGCGACAGGGAGAGTAGGTGAAAAA. It specifies CSIATGRVGEK. The CDR3 in its entirety is CSIATGRVGEKLFF.

With regard to this clone: The CDR3 end falls 3 residues outside the read, so it is completed with the germline J gene. The chain couples TRBV25-1 to TRBJ1-6; 10 positions agree with TRBD1. V lost 3 bases, J lost 8 bases, and 4 bases stayed unmatched. In germline, CDR1 is MGHDK, CDR2 SYGVNS. This CDR3 comprises 15 residues. CDR3 DNA (partial): TGTGCCAGCAGTGACCGGGACAGGGGACATTCACCC. Its translation is CASSDRDRGHSP. The entire CDR3 sequence reads CASSDRDRGHSPLHF.

The CDR3 DNA, read in part, is TGTGCCAGCAGCTTATCAATAGGGGTACGCACTGAA. Translated: CASSLSIGVRTE. The whole CDR3 protein is CASSLSIGVRTEAFF. This rearrangement joins TRBV7-2 to TRBJ1-1, with TRBD1 as a possible D gene (5 bases). From the germline J gene comes the end of the CDR3, since the read stops 3 residues before it. Germline loops: CDR1 SGHTA, CDR2 FQGNSA. The V gene lost 2 bases and the J gene lost 4 bases, with 14 bases spanning the gap. The CDR3 is made up of 15 amino acids.

To note about this clone: The sequenced fragment ends 3 residues before the CDR3 boundary, so the rest is inferred from the germline J gene. The V call is TRBV20-1, the J call TRBJ2-5; TRBD2 matches 7 bases. Germline V gene lookup returns CDR1 DFQATT and CDR2 SNEGSKA (reference sequence). The CDR3 is 18 residues long. This CDR3 reads CSARGGGSNGTGTDTQYF. Incomplete CDR3 DNA: TGCAGTGCTAGAGGTGGCGGGAGTAACGGTACGGGCACAGATACC.

With regard to this clone: From the germline J gene comes the end of the CDR3, since the read stops 3 residues before it. The chain has TRBV11-2 and TRBJ2-7; TRBD2 agrees at 11 bases. Losses at the gene ends were 4 bases for V and 5 bases for J; bases not matched to a gene: 4. This CDR3 comprises 14 residues. Germline CDR1 reads SGHAT; CDR2 reads FQNNGV. The CDR3 sequence: CASSSTSGSNEQYF. CDR3 DNA, as far as it was read: TGTGCCAGCAGCTCTACTAGCGGGAGCAACGAG.

A note on this clone: One end of the junction fails to match germline, which may point to a read error. The read ends 3 residues before the CDR3 terminus; that terminus is restored from the germline J gene. Other DNA sequences in this specimen translate into the identical CDR3. The chain employs TRBV20-1 and TRBJ1-1; D is unclear. The CDR3 covers 14 residues. Per the germline V gene, CDR1 is DFQATT and CDR2 is SNEGSKA (reference sequence). CDR3 in amino acids: CSARDAGLGGEAFF. Partial CDR3 DNA: TGCAGTGCTCGAGATGCGGGTTTAGGTGGAGAA.

On this clone: Read coverage stops 3 residues before the CDR3 terminus; the germline J gene supplies the remainder. V is TRBV11-1 and J is TRBJ2-7, with 10 bases aligning to TRBD2. The CDR3 length is 14 residues. The V and J ends lost 6 bases and 4 bases, in that order; junction bases with no gene match: 6. The V gene's germline CDR1 is SGHAT and CDR2 FQDESV (reference sequence). The CDR3 sequence: CASSFSGRSYEQYF. CDR3 DNA, as far as it was read: TGTGCCAGCAGTTTTAGCGGGAGGTCGTACGAG.